This TCR beta chain was sequenced during a study of blood T cell repertoires in COVID-19. In the study overall: Some COVID-19 samples were acute and others convalescent; all came from the United States, Italy and Spain.

Using immunoSEQ multiplex PCR, the repertoire was profiled, and TCRdb retains in-frame clones only, with some absent. The sample includes about 200,000 clones, about nine tenths of them seen just once. Germline loops: CDR1 MGHRA, CDR2 YSYEKL. The CDR3 totals 20 residues. The V and J ends lost 0 bases and 0 bases respectively, with 23 bases between them. The specimen was peripheral blood. The clonotype comes from a man in his forties or fifties with acute or convalescent COVID-19. J is TRBJ1-2 and V is TRBV4-1; tentative D call: TRBD1 (6 bases). CDR3 sequence: CASSQDSGKRADRSNYGYTF. In DNA form, the CDR3 reads TGCGCCAGCAGCCAAGATTCCGGGAAGAGGGCAGACAGGTCTAACTATGGCTACACCTTC.